This entry lists 21 T cell receptor beta chains sequenced from one sample in a study of OX40 agonist ivuxolimab in advanced cancers. Only in-frame clones appear in the TCRdb table, and some are missing; sequencing was by immunoSEQ multiplex PCR. This sample has 150,000 to 170,000 clones, with roughly 94% found just once. The sequencing used CD4+ or CD8+ T cells sorted from blood, collected in a trial of the OX40 agonist ivuxolimab. The source of these receptors is an adult with an advanced solid tumor such as melanoma, head and neck, liver or kidney cancer.

This clone was seen a single time. The rearrangement joins TRBV28 to TRBJ2-1; 11 bases are a match to TRBD1. Germline lookup yields CDR1 MDHEN and CDR2 SYDVKM. After removal of 4 bases from V and 7 bases from J, the junction contained 9 bases not matched to a gene. The CDR3 spans 16 residues. The CDR3 loop is CASSSWTGGLYNEQFF. In DNA form, the CDR3 reads TGTGCCAGCAGTTCCTGGACAGGGGGCTTGTATAATGAGCAGTTCTTC.

The V call is TRBV4-1, the J call TRBJ1-2; D remains unclear. This CDR3 is built from 13 residues. CDR1 is MGHRA, CDR2 YSYEKL, per germline. V lost 5 bases and J lost 2, with 9 bases in between. CDR3 region: CASSRLLNYGYTF. The CDR3 DNA reads as TGCGCCAGCAGCAGGCTGCTGAACTATGGCTACACCTTC.

The chain couples TRBV6-5 to TRBJ2-3, with D perhaps being TRBD1 or TRBD2 (5 bases each). Germline V gives CDR1 MNHEY, CDR2 SVGAGI. Trimming took 0 bases from V and 5 from J, leaving 15 bases between them. The length of the CDR3 is 16 residues. This CDR3 reads CASSYSGTHAQDTQYF. The CDR3 DNA sequence: TGTGCCAGCAGTTACTCTGGGACCCACGCACAAGATACGCAGTATTTT.

V and J are TRBV6-5 and TRBJ2-1; TRBD1 matches at 7 bases. From germline, CDR1 is MNHEY and CDR2 SVGAGI. CDR3 length equals 15 residues. The V segment lost 0 bases and the J segment 6 bases; nucleotides outside the gene matches: 5. CDR3 loop: CASSYSGTAANEQFF. CDR3 DNA sequence: TGTGCCAGCAGTTACTCTGGGACAGCAGCCAATGAGCAGTTCTTC.

This chain uses TRBV5-4 with TRBJ2-4; maybe TRBD1 (6 bases). This CDR3 contains 14 residues. Germline CDR1 SGHNT, CDR2 YYREEE (reference sequence). Deletions cut 4 bases from V and 5 bases from J, with 13 bases between. The CDR3, as DNA: TGTGCCAGCAGCGGCCGGGACAAAGAAAACATTCAGTACTTC. The encoded protein is CASSGRDKENIQYF.

The chain uses TRBV5-1 and TRBJ1-5; D call uncertain. The CDR3 has 16 amino acids. Between the trimmed V and J ends, which lost 0 bases and 2 bases, there was a span of 12 bases. Germline V gives CDR1 SGHRS, CDR2 YFSETQ. The CDR3 region has the DNA TGCGCCAGCAGCTTGGGGCCAGCCGAGGGCAATCAGCCCCAGCATTTT. Amino acids: CASSLGPAEGNQPQHF.

This chain joins TRBV29-1 and TRBJ1-2, with 8 bases aligning to TRBD1. This CDR3 has 11 amino acids. Unmatched junction bases numbered 6, after V lost 7 bases and J lost 8 bases. The germline V gene encodes CDR1 SQVTM and CDR2 ANQGSEA. CDR3 nucleotide sequence: TGCAGCGGGTGGACAGGGCACGGCTACACCTTC. The encoded protein is CSGWTGHGYTF. The variable domain in full, with the rest retrieved from reference TRBV29-1 and TRBJ1-2, is SAVISQKPSRDICQRGTSLTIQCQVDSQVTMMFWYRQQPGQSLTLIATANQGSEATYESGFVIDKFPISRPNLTFSTLTVSNMSPEDSSIYLCSGWTGHGYTFGSGTRLTVV.

CDR3 coding DNA: TGCGCCAGCAGTCCACTCGACAATGAGCAGTTCTTC. It yields the protein CASSPLDNEQFF. This sequence joins TRBV5-1 and TRBJ2-1; D unresolved. This CDR3 comprises 12 residues. In germline, CDR1 is SGHRS, CDR2 YFSETQ. Trimming removed 5 bases at V and 5 bases at J, with 8 bases between.

The rearrangement links TRBV29-1 to TRBJ2-7; 8 positions agree with TRBD1. V shed 3 bases, J shed 1 base, and the junction held 5 bases outside the gene matches. The germline V gene encodes CDR1 SQVTM and CDR2 ANQGSEA. This CDR3 has 14 residues. CDR3 sequence (DNA): TGCAGCGTTGACGCAGGGGGCGGATCCTACGAGCAGTACTTC. This gives the protein CSVDAGGGSYEQYF.

The chain carries TRBV5-8 and TRBJ2-5, with 10 positions matching TRBD2. From germline, CDR1 is SGHTS and CDR2 YDEGEE. The V and J ends lost 7 bases and 5 bases, in that order; junction bases with no gene match: 11. The CDR3 contains 15 residues. This CDR3 is CASFRGLARSETQYF. The CDR3 coding sequence is TGTGCCAGCTTTAGGGGACTAGCGCGATCGGAGACCCAGTACTTC.

The V gene is TRBV30, the J gene TRBJ2-1; possible D gene TRBD2, 6 bases. CDR1 GTSNPN and CDR2 SVGIG come from the germline V gene (reference sequence). The CDR3 consists of 13 residues. V was cut by 8 bases and J by 3 bases, with 14 bases left in between. The CDR3 sequence: CARRARDYNEQFF. Written as DNA, the CDR3 is TGTGCCCGCAGGGCGCGGGACTACAATGAGCAGTTCTTC.

This clone was counted a single time. The V gene is TRBV5-8, the J gene TRBJ2-7, with TRBD1 matching 11 bases. Germline V gene data show CDR1 as SGHTS and CDR2 as YDEGEE. The ends lost 4 bases at V and 4 bases at J; junction bases unmatched: 7. CDR3 length: 15 amino acids. The CDR3 loop is CASSQTGQGAYEQYF. The CDR3, as DNA: TGTGCCAGCAGCCAAACCGGACAGGGGGCTTACGAGCAGTACTTC. Together with reference TRBV5-8 and TRBJ2-7, the CDR3 gives the full variable domain: EAGVTQSPTHLIKTRGQQATLRCSPISGHTSVYWYQQALGLGLQFLLWYDEGEERNRGNFPPRFSGRQFPNYSSELNVNALELEDSALYLCASSQTGQGAYEQYFGPGTRLTVT.

The chain is built from TRBV7-2 and TRBJ2-6; D gene unclear. Trimming stripped 6 bases from V and 0 bases from J, with 18 bases between. The CDR3 consists of 18 residues. Germline CDR1 and CDR2: SGHTA and FQGNSA. This chain's CDR3 is CASRSPGRLSSGANVLTF. DNA of the CDR3: TGTGCCAGCAGATCTCCTGGGCGATTGAGCTCTGGGGCCAACGTCCTGACTTTC.

The chain is built from TRBV6-1 and TRBJ2-4; D remains unclear. V was clipped by 1 base and J by 0 bases, with 7 bases between them. The CDR3 sequence is 15 residues long. The germline V gene encodes CDR1 MNHNS and CDR2 SASEGT. DNA for the CDR3: TGTGCCAGCAGTGAAGGCAGTCCAGCCAAAAACATTCAGTACTTC. This gives the protein CASSEGSPAKNIQYF.

The chain recombines TRBV21-1 with TRBJ2-1; TRBD2, as called in the table, went unchecked against the DNA. TRBV21-1 is an annotated pseudogene. CDR3 length: 14 residues. The CDR3 DNA reads TGTGCCAGCAGCACCCGGAGGGACTTAGATGAGCAGTTCTTC. Protein: CASSTRRDLDEQFF.

This chain uses TRBV19 with TRBJ2-1; the match to TRBD1 covers 7 bases. J was trimmed by 6 bases and V by 6 bases; bases with no gene match: 23. CDR1 is LNHDA and CDR2 is SQIVND in the germline V gene (reference sequence). The CDR3 is 19 amino acids. CDR3 nucleotides: TGTGCCAGTAGGGCCCCCTTCGGCGACAGGGAGAGGCAGGGCAATGAGCAGTTCTTC. Encoded protein: CASRAPFGDRERQGNEQFF. Together with reference TRBV19 and TRBJ2-1, the CDR3 gives the full variable domain: DGGITQSPKYLFRKEGQNVTLSCEQNLNHDAMYWYRQDPGQGLRLIYYSQIVNDFQKGDIAEGYSVSREKKESFPLTVTSAQKNPTAFYLCASRAPFGDRERQGNEQFFGPGTRLTVL.

The chain uses TRBV7-6 and TRBJ1-2, with 7 positions matching TRBD1. V shed 5 bases and J 4 bases; nucleotides not matched to a gene: 7. The CDR3 totals 14 residues. Per the germline V gene, CDR1 is SGHVS and CDR2 is FNYEAQ. CDR3: CASSRGGDSYGYTF. CDR3 nucleotides: TGTGCCAGCAGCCGGGGGGGGGACAGCTATGGCTACACCTTC.

The chain combines TRBV18 with TRBJ1-2, with D possibly TRBD1 on 5 matching bases. CDR3 length: 15 amino acids. Germline V gene data show CDR1 as KGHSH and CDR2 as LQKENI. V dropped 3 bases and J dropped 4 bases, with 15 bases sitting between them. The CDR3 sequence: CASSPSRWGGYGYTF. The CDR3 region has the DNA TGTGCCAGCTCACCCTCTAGGTGGGGGGGCTATGGCTACACCTTC. Full variable domain (remainder filled in from reference TRBV18 and TRBJ1-2): NAGVMQNPRHLVRRRGQEARLRCSPMKGHSHVYWYRQLPEEGLKFMVYLQKENIIDESGMPKERFSAEFPKEGPSILRIQQVVRGDSAAYFCASSPSRWGGYGYTFGSGTRLTVV.

This clone was counted a single time. V is TRBV5-8 and J is TRBJ2-3; 8 bases align to TRBD2. The CDR3 is made up of 14 amino acids. CDR1 and CDR2 from the germline V gene are SGHTS and YDEGEE. With 5 bases clipped from V and 2 bases from J, the junction kept 4 bases outside the gene matches. DNA for the CDR3: TGTGCCAGCAGAATTAGCGGGATCACAGATACGCAGTATTTT. It encodes CASRISGITDTQYF.

The chain uses TRBV5-4 and TRBJ2-5, with D tentatively TRBD2 (6 bases). The CDR3 runs to 13 residues. CDR1 is SGHNT, CDR2 YYREEE, per germline (reference sequence). V shed 4 bases and J shed 2 bases, with 9 bases lying between them. CDR3 in amino acids: CASSRSGQETQYF. CDR3 coding DNA: TGTGCCAGCAGCCGGAGCGGGCAAGAGACCCAGTACTTC.

The genes are TRBV5-6 and TRBJ1-5; 7 nucleotides agree with TRBD1. The CDR3 totals 14 residues. V lost 4 bases and J lost 5; bases outside the gene matches: 6. Germline V gives CDR1 SGHDT, CDR2 YYEEEE. Written as DNA, the CDR3 is TGTGCCAGCAGCCAGGGACAGCCTTATCAGCCCCAGCATTTT. Amino acids: CASSQGQPYQPQHF.